Presented here are 25 T cell receptor beta chains from one specimen sequenced in a study of post-analysis software for immune sequencing data. No antigen has been identified for these receptors. Unique molecular identifiers tagged the TCR beta cDNA libraries. TCRdb analysed the PCR reads with MiXCR anew, one entry per CDR3 protein. The sample carries 700,000 to 800,000 distinct CDR3 sequences, roughly 30% recorded once. Study-wide points: A handful of TRBV segments appeared more often in patients than in controls, and TRBV5-6, TRBV5-1 and TRBV20-1 were among these.

What was sequenced was blood. The receptors here all came from a girl between 5 and 17 years old with multiple sclerosis.

This clonotype was found a few times. This CDR3 reads CASSPGQSGYGYTF. CDR3 nucleotide sequence: TGTGCCAGCAGTCCCGGACAGAGTGGTTATGGCTACACCTTC. The rearrangement joins TRBV27 to TRBJ1-2, with D possibly matching TRBD1 (6 bases). CDR3 size: 14 residues. The germline gives CDR1 MNHEY, CDR2 SMNVEV (reference sequence). The V end lost 5 bases, the J end lost 5 bases, and 15 bases lay between the germline ends.

The chain joins TRBV15 to TRBJ2-1; a weak D match, TRBD2 (6 bases). CDR1 is LNHNV, CDR2 YYDKDF, per germline (reference sequence). Trimming took off 5 bases at V and 6 bases at J, with 17 bases between the two ends. This CDR3 comprises 15 residues. CDR3 sequence reads: CATSPRRGNCNEQFF. CDR3 DNA: TGTGCCACCAGCCCCCGGCGCGGGAACTGCAATGAGCAGTTCTTC.

This clonotype was seen a few times. The V call is TRBV11-1, the J call TRBJ2-3; 10 bases match TRBD1. After removal of 2 bases from V and 5 bases from J, the junction contained 7 bases not matched to a gene. The germline CDR1 and CDR2 sequences are SGHAT and FQDESV (reference sequence). CDR3 length: 16 amino acids. The CDR3 reads CASSLTGQGMRDTQYF. CDR3 DNA sequence: TGTGCCAGCAGCTTAACGGGACAGGGGATGAGAGATACGCAGTATTTT.

The table lists this clonotype with a count of one. The chain carries TRBV2 and TRBJ2-7; D remains ambiguous. Germline CDR1 and CDR2: SNHLY and FYNNEI. The CDR3 has 13 amino acids. The ends were cut back, 10 bases at V and 0 bases at J, with 13 bases in the middle. DNA for the CDR3: TGTGCCACCCATGTGACGGGCTCCTACGAGCAGTACTTC. Amino acid sequence: CATHVTGSYEQYF.

The CDR3 DNA sequence: TGTGCCAGCAGCGGGTGGGCAGACGAGCAGTACTTC. As protein: CASSGWADEQYF. This sequence joins TRBV7-9 and TRBJ2-7; D is unresolved. Trimming removed 5 bases from V and 5 bases from J, with 10 bases in between. CDR1 is SEHNR, CDR2 FQNEAQ, per germline (reference sequence). This CDR3 is built from 12 residues.

This clonotype was seen only a few times. The chain employs TRBV7-2 and TRBJ2-1, with 14 nucleotides matching TRBD2. Germline V gene sequence: CDR1 SGHTA, CDR2 FQGNSA. The CDR3 extends over 17 amino acids. J gave up 3 bases and V 5 bases, and 6 bases lay outside the gene matches. CDR3 in amino acids: CASSLQGTSGSYNEQFF. The CDR3 bases are TGTGCCAGCAGCCTCCAGGGGACTAGCGGGAGCTACAATGAGCAGTTCTTC.

The chain joins TRBV29-1 to TRBJ1-2; D unresolved. CDR1 is SQVTM, CDR2 ANQGSEA, per germline. The length of the CDR3 is 12 residues. V lost 6 bases and J 1 base, leaving 9 bases between the germline ends. CDR3 residues: CSVRENNYGYTF. The CDR3 coding sequence is TGCAGCGTAAGGGAGAATAACTATGGCTACACCTTC.

This clonotype showed up just a few times. The J gene is TRBJ2-7, the V gene TRBV4-3, with TRBD2 matching over 10 bases. J lost 0 bases, V lost 1 base, and 6 bases had no gene match. CDR3 length: 17 amino acids. The germline V gene encodes CDR1 LGHNA and CDR2 YSLEER. The CDR3 region is CASSQAWGLATSYEQYF. For the CDR3, the DNA is TGCGCCAGCAGCCAAGCATGGGGACTAGCGACCTCCTACGAGCAGTACTTC.

As to this clonotype: An end of the junction does not agree with germline; a read error may underlie this. This sequence joins TRBV6-1 and TRBJ2-7; 7 nucleotides line up with TRBD1. The CDR3 totals 15 residues. Germline CDR1 reads MNHNS; CDR2 reads SASEGT. The CDR3 sequence: CVSSGNRGTSYEQYF. The CDR3 coding sequence is TGTGTCAGCAGTGGAAACAGGGGAACCTCCTACGAGCAGTACTTC.

The J gene is TRBJ2-1, the V gene TRBV6-4, with a possible D match to TRBD2 (5 bases). The CDR3 consists of 14 residues. CDR1 and CDR2 from the germline V gene are MRHNA and SNTAGT. V lost 6 bases and J lost 8, with 17 bases in between. The CDR3 here is CASSAGEIPDEQFF. DNA of the CDR3: TGTGCCAGCAGCGCTGGGGAGATTCCGGATGAGCAGTTCTTC.

There are a few counts of this clonotype. The rearrangement joins TRBV20-1 to TRBJ2-1, with 13 bases identical to TRBD2. This CDR3 has 17 residues. The V gene's germline CDR1 is DFQATT and CDR2 SNEGSKA (reference sequence). V shed 1 base, J shed 7 bases, and the junction held 10 bases outside the gene matches. Here the CDR3 DNA reads TGCAGTGCTAGAGGTTCACTAGCGGGAGGGCCCAAGAATGAGCAGTTCTTC. Amino acid sequence: CSARGSLAGGPKNEQFF.

This clonotype was recorded a few times. The chain uses TRBV25-1 and TRBJ1-4, with 7 bases matching TRBD1. Germline loops: CDR1 MGHDK, CDR2 SYGVNS. This CDR3 spans 13 amino acids. The trim removed 6 bases at V and 4 bases at J, leaving 2 bases unmatched. The CDR3, as DNA: TGTGCCAGCAGGGGACAGTTTAATGAAAAACTGTTTTTT. Translating gives CASRGQFNEKLFF.

This clonotype turned up a few times. The CDR3 DNA sequence: TGCAGCGTTGTAGTACGGGCCAGGGGTGAGCAGTACTTC. This encodes CSVVVRARGEQYF. The chain employs TRBV29-1 and TRBJ2-7; a weak D match, TRBD1 (6 bases). The V gene's germline CDR1 is SQVTM and CDR2 ANQGSEA. The CDR3 runs 13 residues. The germline V and J ends were trimmed by 4 bases and 7 bases, with 17 bases remaining between them.

This sequence joins TRBV5-1 and TRBJ2-3; D not resolved. Germline-derived CDR1 and CDR2 are SGHRS and YFSETQ. Trimming pared 4 bases from V and 2 bases from J, leaving 8 bases between. The CDR3 contains 13 residues. For the CDR3, the DNA is TGCGCCAGCAGCCGGACCACCACAGATACGCAGTATTTT. This encodes CASSRTTTDTQYF.

This chain's CDR3 is CASRGQGSGGYTF. The CDR3 bases are TGTGCCAGCAGGGGGCAAGGTTCAGGGGGCTACACCTTC. The chain has TRBV28 and TRBJ1-2, with D maybe TRBD1 (5 bases). V was cut by 6 bases and J by 8 bases, with 16 bases left in between. Germline CDR1 is MDHEN and CDR2 is SYDVKM. The CDR3 has 13 amino acids.

This clonotype was seen a few times. The chain recombines TRBV20-1 with TRBJ2-7; D perhaps matches TRBD1 (6 bases). The CDR3 covers 15 residues. Germline values: CDR1 DFQATT, CDR2 SNEGSKA (reference sequence). Trimming took 0 bases from V and 0 from J, leaving 12 bases between them. CDR3 DNA sequence: TGCAGTGCTAGAGATCGGGCAGGGGTCTCCTACGAGCAGTACTTC. This translates into CSARDRAGVSYEQYF.

This clonotype occurred a few times. V usage is TRBV14 and J usage is TRBJ1-2; no firm D call. V was shortened by 1 base and J by 8 bases, with 11 bases between the two germline ends. This CDR3 has 13 amino acids. CDR1 is SGHDN, CDR2 FVKESK, per germline. The CDR3 loop is CASSQVLAGGYTF. CDR3 DNA: TGTGCCAGCAGCCAAGTTTTGGCGGGAGGCTACACCTTC.

The chain employs TRBV10-3 and TRBJ1-5; D is possibly TRBD1 (6 bases). V dropped 5 bases and J dropped 5 bases, with 10 bases sitting between them. The CDR3 loop spans 13 amino acids. Germline CDR1 ENHRY, CDR2 SYGVKD. CDR3 DNA sequence: TGTGCCATCAGTCGGGACAAGGATCAGCCCCAGCATTTT. Translating gives CAISRDKDQPQHF.

This clonotype was seen only a few times. The gene calls are TRBV20-1 and TRBJ2-5; the D is unclear. This CDR3 comprises 13 residues. Germline-derived CDR1 and CDR2 are DFQATT and SNEGSKA (reference sequence). V was trimmed by 6 bases and J by 11 bases, leaving 22 bases between them. For the CDR3, the DNA is TGCAGTGCGTGGAATCAGGAGTACAATGAGCAGTACTTC. It yields the protein CSAWNQEYNEQYF.

The chain links TRBV5-1 to TRBJ2-5; 7 bases agree with TRBD1. V gave up 2 bases and J gave up 5 bases; unmatched junction bases: 9. Per germline, CDR1 SGHRS and CDR2 YFSETQ. CDR3 length: 15 residues. In DNA form, the CDR3 reads TGCGCCAGCAGCTTAGGCCAGTGGGACAGTGAGACCCAGTACTTC. Amino acids: CASSLGQWDSETQYF.

This clonotype was seen more than once but under ten times. The gene calls are TRBV6-6 and TRBJ2-3; TRBD1 might be the D (6 bases). In germline, CDR1 is MNHNY, CDR2 SVGAGI (reference sequence). Trimming stripped 6 bases from V and 5 bases from J, with 18 bases between. The CDR3 loop spans 15 amino acids. CDR3 nucleotides: TGTGCCAGCAGCCAAAAACAGGGCAAAGGAGATACGCAGTATTTT. Amino acids: CASSQKQGKGDTQYF.

The chain employs TRBV20-1 and TRBJ2-7; no definite D call. The DNA end is a closer match to TRBJ2-5, so the J assignment may be wrong. Looked up from germline, CDR1 is DFQATT and CDR2 is SNEGSKA (reference sequence). CDR3 length: 14 amino acids. CDR3 sequence reads: CSARDGRDGETQYF. The DNA for the CDR3 is TGCAGTGCTAGAGATGGTCGCGACGGTGAGACCCAGTACTTC.

The sample holds one count of this clonotype. The J gene is TRBJ1-1, the V gene TRBV7-9; 10 bases fit TRBD1. The CDR3 has 14 amino acids. Germline V gives CDR1 SEHNR, CDR2 FQNEAQ (reference sequence). V trimming: 5 bases; J trimming: 5 bases; junction bases outside the gene matches: 5. The CDR3 here is CASSRTGGSTEAFF. The DNA of the CDR3 is TGTGCCAGCAGCCGGACAGGGGGGTCAACTGAAGCTTTCTTT.

This clonotype was seen more than once but under ten times. Mismatch with germline at one junction end may stem from a read error. The chain joins TRBV28 to TRBJ2-1; D possibly matches TRBD1 or TRBD2 (6 bases each). The germline V gene has CDR1 MDHEN and CDR2 SYDVKM. The CDR3 contains 15 residues. The CDR3, as DNA: TGTGCCAGCAGGAAAAGGGGGGACTTATACAGTGAGCAGTTCTTC. Translated, it gives CASRKRGDLYSEQFF. Full variable domain (rest looked up from reference TRBV28 and TRBJ2-1): DVKVTQSSRYLVKRTGEKVFLECVQDMDHENMFWYRQDPGLGLRLIYFSYDVKMKEKGDIPEGYSVSREKKERFSLILESASTNQTSMYLCASRKRGDLYSEQFFGPGTRLTVL.

Points on this clonotype: This sequence may be a read error, since a much larger clone differs from it by one base. V gene TRBV4-3 combines with J gene TRBJ2-4; 10 nucleotides agree with TRBD1. The DNA end favors TRBJ2-7, so the J call may be wrong. Looked up from germline, CDR1 is LGHNA and CDR2 is YSLEER. CDR3 length: 16 residues. CDR3 sequence: CAGSQDVRGQGYEQYF. The CDR3 region has the DNA TGCGCCGGCAGCCAAGATGTCCGGGGACAGGGGTACGAGCAGTACTTC.